A selection of T cell receptor beta chains follows, all from one sample in a study of beta chain features in type 1 diabetes. Using immunoSEQ multiplex PCR, the repertoire was profiled, and TCRdb retains in-frame clones only, with some absent. The sample shows around 300,000 clones, 15% of them seen only once. The specimen sequenced was naive CD4+ T cells from blood. These receptors were taken from a young man with type 1 diabetes. Both conserved end residues are part of each CDR3. The D gene is left open where the match is weak. The listing skips clone size in some rows; elsewhere it reads once, few, many or a size class.

v_gene,abundance,d_gene,j_gene,CDR3nt,CDR3aa
TRBV20-1,-,-,TRBJ2-5,TGCAGTGCTAGACCCCGGGAGACCCAGTACTTC,CSARPRETQYF
TRBV7-2,-,-,TRBJ1-1,TGTGCCAGCAGCTTAGCAGGAGTGAACACTGAAGCTTTCTTT,CASSLAGVNTEAFF
TRBV23-1,-,-,TRBJ2-6,TGCGCCAGCAGTTCGGACAGTAGCTCTGGGGCCAACGTCCTGACTTTC,CASSSDSSSGANVLTF
TRBV14,few,TRBD1,TRBJ2-5,TGTGCCAGCAGCCCCCGGACAGGGAATCAAGAGACCCAGTACTTC,CASSPRTGNQETQYF
TRBV4-2,-,TRBD2,TRBJ2-3,TGTGCCAGCAGCCAGGGGACTAGCGGGAGGCCGCAGTATTTT,CASSQGTSGRPQYF
TRBV29-1,few,-,TRBJ2-1,TGCAGCGGTGGGGGCGGGTTCAATGAGCAGTTCTTC,CSGGGGFNEQFF
TRBV12-5,few,TRBD2,TRBJ2-2,TGTGCTAGTGGTTCCCCGGGACTAGCGGGGACCGGGGAGCTGTTTTTT,CASGSPGLAGTGELFF
TRBV28,few,-,TRBJ2-1,TGTGCCAGCACCCGGACGGAGGGTTACAATGAGCAGTTCTTC,CASTRTEGYNEQFF
TRBV9,-,-,TRBJ2-3,TGTGCCAGCAGCGTCCCCGGGGGTCCCACAGATACGCAGTATTTT,CASSVPGGPTDTQYF
TRBV5-1,few,TRBD1,TRBJ2-7,TGCGCCAGCAGCTCAGGACAGGGGGCTTTCTACGAGCAGTACTTC,CASSSGQGAFYEQYF
TRBV18,-,-,TRBJ2-7,TGTGCCAGCCTCGGCCTGGGGGGTACCTCCTACGAGCAGTACTTC,CASLGLGGTSYEQYF
TRBV7-2,-,TRBD2,TRBJ2-3,TGTGCCAGCAGCCGCAGACTAGCTACTAGCACAGATACGCAGTATTTT,CASSRRLATSTDTQYF
TRBV5-4,-,-,TRBJ2-2,TGTGCCAGCAGCGCACATACAGGGAACACCGGGGAGCTGTTTTTT,CASSAHTGNTGELFF
TRBV7-9,-,TRBD2,TRBJ2-1,TGTGCCGCCGACGTTTCGCAGCGGGAGGGAGGGTACAATGAGCAGTTCTTC,CAADVSQREGGYNEQFF
TRBV5-5,few,-,TRBJ2-7,TGTGCCAGCAGCTTGAAGTCCCCGGGTTACGACGAGCAGTACTTC,CASSLKSPGYDEQYF
TRBV10-2,few,-,TRBJ2-4,TGCGCCAGCGGGGCGTCACCAGCCAAAAACATTCAGTACTTC,CASGASPAKNIQYF
TRBV5-1,-,-,TRBJ2-1,TGCGCCAGCAGCTTGGATTCAGCCTACAATGAGCAGTTCTTC,CASSLDSAYNEQFF
TRBV7-8,-,TRBD2,TRBJ2-1,TGTGCCAGCAGCTTAGTTACTCAGCGGGAAGAGCAGTTCTTC,CASSLVTQREEQFF
TRBV6-6,few,TRBD2,TRBJ2-1,TGTGCCAGCAGCCAGAGGCGGGGGGGGAACAATGAGCAGTTCTTC,CASSQRRGGNNEQFF
TRBV30,-,-,TRBJ2-2,TGTGCCTGGAGTGGGTGGAGGGGGCTGACCGGGGAGCTGTTTTTT,CAWSGWRGLTGELFF
TRBV11-2,-,-,TRBJ2-2,TGTGCCAGCAGCTTATCAGGGAACACCGGGGAGCTGTTTTTT,CASSLSGNTGELFF
TRBV29-1,-,TRBD1,TRBJ2-2,TGCAGCGTCACGGACAGGGGAGGAACCGGGGAGCTGTTTTTT,CSVTDRGGTGELFF
TRBV7-6,few,-,TRBJ2-1,TGTGCCAGCAGCTTAGCTGAGGCTAGCAATGAGCAGTTCTTC,CASSLAEASNEQFF
TRBV5-1,-,-,TRBJ1-4,TGCGCCAGCAGCTTGGAGGGGGTGAGGGAAAAACTGTTTTTT,CASSLEGVREKLFF
TRBV5-1,few,-,TRBJ2-5,TGCGCCAGCACCTTACGTAGCGCTCAAGAGACCCAGTACTTC,CASTLRSAQETQYF
TRBV10-3,few,-,TRBJ1-1,TGTGCCATCAGTGACAATCGTCGGGACACTGAAGCTTTCTTT,CAISDNRRDTEAFF
TRBV7-2,-,-,TRBJ2-5,TGTGCCAGCACCGGGCCCGCGGGAGAGACCCAGTACTTC,CASTGPAGETQYF
TRBV28,-,-,TRBJ1-2,TGTGCCAGCAGTCGTGGACAGACCTCCTATGGCTACACCTTC,CASSRGQTSYGYTF
TRBV15,-,-,TRBJ2-7,TGTGCCACCAGCAGACCTAGCGCTAGGGCCTACGAGCAGTACTTC,CATSRPSARAYEQYF
TRBV7-7,-,-,TRBJ2-3,TGTGCCAGCAGCCCACGGGTGAGGGCTTTGATTATGTATACGCAGTATTTT,CASSPRVRALIMYTQYF
TRBV7-2,few,-,TRBJ2-1,TGTGCCAGCAGCTTAGCAGAGAAGCAGTTCTTC,CASSLAEKQFF
TRBV7-9,-,-,TRBJ2-2,TGTGCCAGCAGCTCTTCGGGGAACACCGGGGAGCTGTTTTTT,CASSSSGNTGELFF
TRBV9,-,TRBD1,TRBJ2-5,TGTGCCAGCACCCCTCCCCGAGGGGGCGCAGAGACCCAGTACTTC,CASTPPRGGAETQYF
TRBV12-5,-,-,TRBJ1-5,TGTGCTAGTGGTTTGGTTCGAGACGGGGATAGCAATCAGCCCCAGCATTTT,CASGLVRDGDSNQPQHF
TRBV2,few,TRBD1,TRBJ1-4,TGTGCCAGCAGTGAAATGACAGGGACAGGGGAAAAACTGTTTTTT,CASSEMTGTGEKLFF
TRBV5-1,few,TRBD1,TRBJ1-2,TGCGCCAGCAGCCTCGAGGGGGCCTATGGCTACACCTTC,CASSLEGAYGYTF
TRBV7-2,-,-,TRBJ1-2,TGTGCCAGCAGCTTAGATCGCGGTCATAACTATGGCTACACCTTC,CASSLDRGHNYGYTF
TRBV19,few,-,TRBJ2-1,TGTGCCAGTAGTATCCGGGTCCCCTACAATGAGCAGTTCTTC,CASSIRVPYNEQFF
TRBV7-2,-,-,TRBJ2-7,TGTGCCAGCAGCTTTAGGACAGAATCCTACGAGCAGTACTTC,CASSFRTESYEQYF
TRBV18,-,-,TRBJ2-1,TGTGCCAGCTCACGCGCGGGACTCACGACGAATGAGCAGTTCTTC,CASSRAGLTTNEQFF
TRBV19,-,-,TRBJ2-5,TGTGCCAGTAGTACCCAAGGAGGAGGGCAAGAGACCCAGTACTTC,CASSTQGGGQETQYF
TRBV4-1,-,-,TRBJ2-1,TGCGCCAGCAGCCAAAAAGCCCCAATGCGGGGAGGCAATGAGCAGTTCTTC,CASSQKAPMRGGNEQFF
TRBV7-7,-,TRBD1,TRBJ2-2,TGTGCCAGCAGCTTACGACAGGGGGGCACCGGGGAGCTGTTTTTT,CASSLRQGGTGELFF
TRBV5-1,few,-,TRBJ2-3,TGCGCCAGCAGCTCGTGGCAGGCAATCACAGATACGCAGTATTTT,CASSSWQAITDTQYF
TRBV30,-,-,TRBJ1-4,TGTGCCTGGAGTGTACGCGGCAGCGCCAATGAAAAACTGTTTTTT,CAWSVRGSANEKLFF
TRBV30,-,TRBD1,TRBJ2-7,TGTGCCTGGAGTAAACAGGGGGCTTCTTACGAGCAGTACTTC,CAWSKQGASYEQYF
TRBV6-5,-,-,TRBJ2-7,TGTGCCAGCAGTTACTCCGGCAGGGGCGGATTGGGTGAGCAGTACTTC,CASSYSGRGGLGEQYF
TRBV5-1,-,TRBD2,TRBJ2-3,TGCGCCAGCAGCTTAGCGGGGTCGACCACAGATACGCAGTATTTT,CASSLAGSTTDTQYF
TRBV9,-,-,TRBJ1-2,TGTGCCAGCAGCGTAGATATCAGGGGCTGGGATGGCTACACCTTC,CASSVDIRGWDGYTF
TRBV30,-,TRBD1,TRBJ2-7,TGTGCCTGGAGCACGGGACAGGGGTTTTACGAGCAGTACTTC,CAWSTGQGFYEQYF
TRBV5-1,few,TRBD1,TRBJ1-4,TGCGCCAGCAGCCCGGGACAGCTTAATGAAAAACTGTTTTTT,CASSPGQLNEKLFF